This is a list of T cell receptor beta chains from one sample in a study of cytomegalovirus exposure and HLA in healthy donors. The data were produced by immunoSEQ multiplex PCR, yet TCRdb's version contains in-frame clones alone and is incomplete. The sample consists of approximately 120,000 clones, 74% of them appearing once. The sample consisted of PBMCs. The receptors were sampled from a man aged 35 to 55 in good health and CMV-seropositive. CDR3s include the opening cysteine and the closing phenylalanine or tryptophan. Fields, in order: CDR3 length, V gene, clone size, D gene, J gene, CDR3 protein, CDR3 DNA. D genes are given only for firm matches. The listing skips clone size in some rows; elsewhere it reads once, few, many or a size class.

len: 16; v_gene: TRBV6-5; abundance: once; d_gene: .; j_gene: TRBJ2-7; CDR3aa: CASSYKRIGSSYEQYF; CDR3nt: TGTGCCAGCAGTTACAAGAGGATAGGGAGCTCCTACGAGCAGTACTTC
len: 14; v_gene: TRBV6-5; abundance: .; d_gene: TRBD2; j_gene: TRBJ2-7; CDR3aa: CASSHLADKYEQYF; CDR3nt: TGTGCCAGCAGTCACCTAGCGGACAAATACGAGCAGTACTTC
len: 12; v_gene: TRBV30; abundance: .; d_gene: .; j_gene: TRBJ1-2; CDR3aa: CAWSDQGPGYTF; CDR3nt: TGTGCCTGGAGTGACCAGGGGCCCGGCTACACCTTC
len: 15; v_gene: TRBV11-3; abundance: .; d_gene: .; j_gene: TRBJ2-7; CDR3aa: CASSLGAHDAAEQYF; CDR3nt: TGTGCCAGCAGCTTAGGGGCGCATGATGCCGCTGAGCAGTACTTC
len: 16; v_gene: TRBV2; abundance: .; d_gene: TRBD1; j_gene: TRBJ2-2; CDR3aa: CASSLLPGQGIGELFF; CDR3nt: TGTGCCAGCTCATTACTTCCGGGACAGGGAATCGGGGAGCTGTTTTTT
len: 15; v_gene: TRBV15; abundance: .; d_gene: TRBD1; j_gene: TRBJ2-7; CDR3aa: CATSRRQGSFSEQYF; CDR3nt: TGTGCCACCAGCAGGAGACAGGGTTCGTTTTCCGAGCAGTACTTC
len: 15; v_gene: TRBV9; abundance: .; d_gene: TRBD2; j_gene: TRBJ2-7; CDR3aa: CASSVGASGSFEQYF; CDR3nt: TGTGCCAGCAGCGTAGGGGCTAGCGGGAGTTTCGAGCAGTACTTC
len: 13; v_gene: TRBV6-5; abundance: .; d_gene: .; j_gene: TRBJ1-1; CDR3aa: CASSTGGHTEAFF; CDR3nt: TGTGCCAGCAGTACGGGCGGGCACACTGAAGCTTTCTTT
len: 15; v_gene: TRBV10-3; abundance: .; d_gene: TRBD2; j_gene: TRBJ2-7; CDR3aa: CAIGTSGGPPYEQYF; CDR3nt: TGTGCCATCGGGACTAGCGGGGGTCCTCCCTACGAGCAGTACTTC
len: 15; v_gene: TRBV6-5; abundance: .; d_gene: TRBD2; j_gene: TRBJ2-2; CDR3aa: CASSYGLADTGELFF; CDR3nt: TGTGCCAGCAGCTACGGCCTAGCGGACACCGGGGAGCTGTTTTTT
len: 11; v_gene: TRBV30; abundance: .; d_gene: TRBD1; j_gene: TRBJ1-1; CDR3aa: CACDRGLEAFF; CDR3nt: TGTGCCTGTGACAGGGGCCTTGAAGCTTTCTTT
len: 11; v_gene: TRBV5-1; abundance: .; d_gene: .; j_gene: TRBJ1-1; CDR3aa: CASGRGTEAFF; CDR3nt: TGCGCCAGCGGCCGAGGAACTGAAGCTTTCTTT
len: 15; v_gene: TRBV10-3; abundance: .; d_gene: TRBD1; j_gene: TRBJ2-5; CDR3aa: CAISGGTGAKETQYF; CDR3nt: TGTGCCATCAGTGGCGGGACAGGGGCCAAAGAGACCCAGTACTTC
len: 15; v_gene: TRBV29-1; abundance: .; d_gene: TRBD2; j_gene: TRBJ2-7; CDR3aa: CSVVRTRRGSYEQYF; CDR3nt: TGCAGCGTTGTCAGGACAAGGCGGGGGTCCTACGAGCAGTACTTC
len: 16; v_gene: TRBV28; abundance: few; d_gene: .; j_gene: TRBJ1-4; CDR3aa: CASSLSGVGTNEKLFF; CDR3nt: TGTGCCAGCAGTTTATCGGGGGTAGGAACTAATGAAAAACTGTTTTTT
len: 15; v_gene: TRBV5-1; abundance: .; d_gene: .; j_gene: TRBJ2-3; CDR3aa: CASSPEGRGMDTQYF; CDR3nt: TGCGCCAGCAGCCCCGAAGGCAGGGGAATGGATACGCAGTATTTT
len: 13; v_gene: TRBV14; abundance: .; d_gene: TRBD2; j_gene: TRBJ2-1; CDR3aa: CASSQDPGRPRFF; CDR3nt: TGTGCCAGCAGCCAAGATCCCGGGAGGCCCCGGTTCTTC
len: 15; v_gene: TRBV7-9; abundance: .; d_gene: .; j_gene: TRBJ1-5; CDR3aa: CASSLEDSPNQPQHF; CDR3nt: TGTGCCAGCAGCTTAGAGGACAGCCCTAATCAGCCCCAGCATTTT
len: 16; v_gene: TRBV18; abundance: .; d_gene: TRBD1; j_gene: TRBJ2-2; CDR3aa: CASSPRDRGIAGELFF; CDR3nt: TGTGCCAGCTCACCCCGGGACAGGGGGATCGCCGGGGAGCTGTTTTTT
len: 15; v_gene: TRBV6-5; abundance: .; d_gene: TRBD2; j_gene: TRBJ2-7; CDR3aa: CASRPTSGVTYEQYF; CDR3nt: TGTGCCAGCAGGCCGACTAGCGGGGTGACCTACGAGCAGTACTTC
len: 14; v_gene: TRBV19; abundance: .; d_gene: TRBD1; j_gene: TRBJ1-1; CDR3aa: CASRQGEVNTEAFF; CDR3nt: TGTGCCAGTCGACAGGGGGAGGTGAACACTGAAGCTTTCTTT
len: 14; v_gene: TRBV5-5; abundance: .; d_gene: .; j_gene: TRBJ2-2; CDR3aa: CASSFGEGAGELFF; CDR3nt: TGTGCCAGCAGCTTTGGAGAGGGGGCCGGGGAGCTGTTTTTT
len: 16; v_gene: TRBV5-1; abundance: .; d_gene: TRBD2; j_gene: TRBJ2-1; CDR3aa: CASSLVAGSSYNEQFF; CDR3nt: TGCGCCAGCAGCTTGGTAGCGGGAAGCTCCTACAATGAGCAGTTCTTC
len: 14; v_gene: TRBV4-2; abundance: .; d_gene: .; j_gene: TRBJ2-1; CDR3aa: CASSQGEAYNEQFF; CDR3nt: TGTGCCAGCAGCCAGGGTGAGGCCTACAATGAGCAGTTCTTC
len: 13; v_gene: TRBV5-4; abundance: once; d_gene: .; j_gene: TRBJ2-7; CDR3aa: CASSLSQGNEQYF; CDR3nt: TGTGCCAGCAGCTTAAGCCAGGGAAACGAGCAGTACTTC
len: 14; v_gene: TRBV5-4; abundance: many; d_gene: TRBD1; j_gene: TRBJ2-7; CDR3aa: CASSNTGGLNEQYF; CDR3nt: TGTGCCAGCAGCAACACAGGGGGCTTGAACGAGCAGTACTTC
len: 15; v_gene: TRBV4-1; abundance: .; d_gene: .; j_gene: TRBJ1-6; CDR3aa: CASSQDNRINSPLHF; CDR3nt: TGCGCCAGCAGCCAAGACAACAGAATTAATTCACCCCTCCACTTT
len: 15; v_gene: TRBV6-1; abundance: .; d_gene: TRBD2; j_gene: TRBJ2-1; CDR3aa: CASGGVAGPYNEQFF; CDR3nt: TGTGCCAGCGGGGGAGTAGCGGGACCCTACAATGAGCAGTTCTTC
len: 13; v_gene: TRBV6-1; abundance: few; d_gene: TRBD1; j_gene: TRBJ1-1; CDR3aa: CASRTGLNTEAFF; CDR3nt: TGTGCCAGCAGGACAGGGCTGAACACTGAAGCTTTCTTT
len: 15; v_gene: TRBV5-5; abundance: once; d_gene: TRBD2; j_gene: TRBJ2-3; CDR3aa: CASSRSGRARDTQYF; CDR3nt: TGTGCCAGCAGCCGTAGCGGGAGGGCCAGGGATACGCAGTATTTT
len: 13; v_gene: TRBV10-1; abundance: few; d_gene: .; j_gene: TRBJ2-3; CDR3aa: CASSGGRRDTQYF; CDR3nt: TGCGCCAGCTCGGGGGGCAGAAGGGATACGCAGTATTTT
len: 13; v_gene: TRBV5-1; abundance: medium-sized; d_gene: .; j_gene: TRBJ1-5; CDR3aa: CASSFEGDQPQHF; CDR3nt: TGCGCCAGCAGCTTCGAAGGAGATCAGCCCCAGCATTTT
len: 15; v_gene: TRBV6-1; abundance: .; d_gene: .; j_gene: TRBJ1-2; CDR3aa: CASSPLLREGDGYTF; CDR3nt: TGTGCCAGCAGTCCCCTGCTCAGGGAAGGGGATGGCTACACCTTC
len: 13; v_gene: TRBV29-1; abundance: .; d_gene: TRBD1; j_gene: TRBJ1-3; CDR3aa: CSVGTGSGNTIYF; CDR3nt: TGCAGCGTTGGGACAGGCTCTGGAAACACCATATATTTT
len: 14; v_gene: TRBV10-3; abundance: .; d_gene: TRBD1; j_gene: TRBJ2-7; CDR3aa: CAISGTGGAYEQYF; CDR3nt: TGTGCCATCAGTGGGACAGGGGGGGCCTACGAGCAGTACTTC
len: 16; v_gene: TRBV7-9; abundance: .; d_gene: TRBD2; j_gene: TRBJ2-7; CDR3aa: CASSTGRREGSYEQYF; CDR3nt: TGTGCCAGCAGCACCGGTAGGCGGGAGGGCTCCTACGAGCAGTACTTC
len: 15; v_gene: TRBV4-2; abundance: .; d_gene: .; j_gene: TRBJ1-2; CDR3aa: CASSQDLTPDYGYTF; CDR3nt: TGTGCCAGCAGCCAAGATTTGACACCAGACTATGGCTACACCTTC
len: 14; v_gene: TRBV9; abundance: .; d_gene: TRBD1; j_gene: TRBJ1-4; CDR3aa: CASSVGQGAEKLFF; CDR3nt: TGTGCCAGCAGCGTAGGACAGGGTGCCGAAAAACTGTTTTTT
len: 15; v_gene: TRBV5-1; abundance: .; d_gene: TRBD1; j_gene: TRBJ2-1; CDR3aa: CASSRDRGPRNEQFF; CDR3nt: TGCGCCAGCAGCAGGGACAGGGGGCCGAGAAATGAGCAGTTCTTC
len: 15; v_gene: TRBV6-5; abundance: .; d_gene: .; j_gene: TRBJ2-2; CDR3aa: CASSYSAGVTGELFF; CDR3nt: TGTGCCAGCAGTTACTCGGCAGGGGTGACCGGGGAGCTGTTTTTT
len: 15; v_gene: TRBV27; abundance: .; d_gene: .; j_gene: TRBJ2-3; CDR3aa: CASSRSGGITDTQYF; CDR3nt: TGTGCCAGCAGTCGATCAGGGGGGATCACAGATACGCAGTATTTT
len: 15; v_gene: TRBV27; abundance: .; d_gene: TRBD1; j_gene: TRBJ2-6; CDR3aa: CASSDRGSGANVLTF; CDR3nt: TGTGCCAGCAGTGACAGGGGTTCTGGGGCCAACGTCCTGACTTTC